The next 13 T cell receptor beta chains were all read from a single sample in a study of T cell responses to AZD1222 COVID-19 vaccine. Assay used: immunoSEQ multiplex PCR; TCRdb lists only in-frame clones, some missing. The profile covers roughly 150,000 clones, with around 89% appearing a single time and less than 2.5% taken by the ten largest. This specimen was peripheral blood, taken on day 0 of AZD1222 vaccination. Receptors originate from an adult in good health.

The chain recombines TRBV28 with TRBJ1-3; D is uncertain. Germline values: CDR1 MDHEN, CDR2 SYDVKM. The V and J ends lost 4 bases and 4 bases respectively, with 11 bases between them. The CDR3 runs to 14 residues. The CDR3 protein is CASSSGNRGNTIYF. The DNA of the CDR3 is TGTGCCAGCAGTTCGGGCAACAGAGGAAACACCATATATTTT.

This chain uses TRBV28 with TRBJ1-6; no clear D gene. The V end lost 8 bases, the J end lost 0 bases, and 11 bases lay between the germline ends. The CDR3 is made up of 15 amino acids. Per germline, CDR1 MDHEN and CDR2 SYDVKM. The CDR3 nucleotides are TGTGCCAGCCTTGACGGGAGCTCCTATAATTCACCCCTCCACTTT. Protein sequence: CASLDGSSYNSPLHF.

The genes are TRBV5-1 and TRBJ2-6; D not resolved. The germline V gene has CDR1 SGHRS and CDR2 YFSETQ. This CDR3 has 16 amino acids. V was trimmed by 0 bases and J by 2 bases, leaving 9 bases between them. The CDR3 region is CASSLGGSTGANVLTF. CDR3 in DNA: TGCGCCAGCAGCTTGGGAGGATCGACTGGGGCCAACGTCCTGACTTTC.

The V gene is TRBV5-1, the J gene TRBJ2-1; D is possibly TRBD2 (5 bases). CDR3 length: 15 residues. Germline CDR1 reads SGHRS; CDR2 reads YFSETQ. V was clipped by 5 bases and J by 0 bases, with 12 bases between them. CDR3: CASRLALGSYNEQFF. The CDR3, as DNA: TGCGCCAGCAGGCTAGCTTTGGGCTCCTACAATGAGCAGTTCTTC.

This chain uses TRBV27 with TRBJ2-7, with 11 positions matching TRBD2. V dropped 2 bases and J dropped 4; count of bases not matched to a gene: 7. The CDR3 extends over 16 amino acids. CDR1 is MNHEY, CDR2 SMNVEV, per germline (reference sequence). The CDR3: CASSLTGASGRYEQYF. CDR3 coding DNA: TGTGCCAGCAGTTTAACTGGGGCTAGCGGGAGGTACGAGCAGTACTTC.

The sample holds one count of this clone. The chain is built from TRBV3-1 (or the pseudogene TRBV3-2) and TRBJ1-1, with D possibly matching TRBD1 (6 bases). Between the trimmed V and J ends, which lost 2 bases and 4 bases, there was a span of 17 bases. CDR3 size: 16 residues. Looked up from germline, CDR1 is LGHDT and CDR2 is YNNKEL (reference sequence). CDR3 DNA sequence: TGTGCCAGCAGCCAATCAAATACAGGGCCAGCCACTGAAGCTTTCTTT. It specifies CASSQSNTGPATEAFF.

V gene TRBV7-2 combines with J gene TRBJ2-1; 13 bases match TRBD2. The CDR3 runs to 14 residues. V shed 4 bases and J 9 bases; nucleotides not matched to a gene: 3. CDR1 is SGHTA, CDR2 FQGNSA, per germline. The CDR3 region is CASSSTSGRGEQFF. CDR3 nucleotide sequence: TGTGCCAGCAGCTCTACTAGCGGGAGGGGTGAGCAGTTCTTC.

The rearrangement joins TRBV11-2 to TRBJ2-2, with TRBD2 matching 12 bases. Germline CDR1 SGHAT, CDR2 FQNNGV. Germline trimming cut 6 bases from V and 3 bases from J; bases unmatched to any gene: 5. The CDR3 sequence is 16 residues long. CDR3 protein: CASRSSGRAHTGELFF. The CDR3 coding sequence is TGTGCCAGCAGGTCTAGCGGGAGGGCTCACACCGGGGAGCTGTTTTTT.

The chain employs TRBV6-2 or TRBV6-3 and TRBJ2-7, with D perhaps matching TRBD2 (6 bases). The CDR3 loop spans 15 amino acids. CDR1 and CDR2 (germline): MNHEY, SVGEGT. V dropped 5 bases and J dropped 6 bases, with 20 bases sitting between them. CDR3 nucleotides: TGTGCCAGCAGTATCCGACTAGTACGGTCCCCCGAGCAGTACTTC. It encodes CASSIRLVRSPEQYF.

The chain uses TRBV5-5 and TRBJ2-2; D gene unclear. This CDR3 spans 16 amino acids. Germline V gives CDR1 SGHKS, CDR2 YYEKEE (reference sequence). Trimming took off 3 bases at V and 1 base at J, with 13 bases between the two ends. The CDR3 loop is CASSYRIRGNTGELFF. CDR3 in DNA: TGTGCCAGCAGCTATAGGATAAGAGGGAACACCGGGGAGCTGTTTTTT.

This clone came up once. This chain joins TRBV4-3 and TRBJ2-7; 10 nucleotides align to TRBD2. This CDR3 contains 16 residues. V lost 1 base, J lost 6 bases, and 9 bases stayed unmatched. Germline values: CDR1 LGHNA, CDR2 YSLEER. CDR3 protein: CASSQADLAGAREQYF. Here the CDR3 DNA reads TGCGCCAGCAGCCAAGCGGATCTAGCGGGAGCCCGCGAGCAGTACTTC.

The V and J genes are TRBV3-1 (or the pseudogene TRBV3-2) and TRBJ2-5; D gene unclear. The CDR3 is 13 amino acids. V was clipped by 3 bases and J by 1 base, with 6 bases between them. From germline, CDR1 is LGHDT and CDR2 YNNKEL (reference sequence). The CDR3 DNA follows: TGTGCCAGCAGCCATCTAACCCAAGAGACCCAGTACTTC. As protein: CASSHLTQETQYF.

The chain uses TRBV19 and TRBJ1-5; possibly TRBD1 for D (5 bases). This CDR3 has 15 residues. Looked up from germline, CDR1 is LNHDA and CDR2 is SQIVND (reference sequence). V lost 1 base and J lost 6, with 13 bases in between. CDR3 nucleotide sequence: TGTGCCAGTAGTATAGCGCGGCAGGGAAGTCAGCCCCAGCATTTT. This translates into CASSIARQGSQPQHF.